This TCR beta chain was observed in a study of blood T cell repertoires in COVID-19. The study drew participants aged about 18 to 89 years from 20 to 30 US areas. Within the 2 weeks before study entry, each person in the exposed group met a COVID-19 case. TCRdb keeps only in-frame clones here, not all; method: immunoSEQ multiplex PCR. The sample records about 140,000 clones, under 85% being singletons. The clonotype comes from a woman between 18 and 29 years old who had been exposed to COVID-19. Sequencing was performed on PBMCs or T cells enriched from blood (not recorded which).

The CDR3 spells CASSGGGQGAGGNTIYF. The CDR3 DNA reads as TGTGCCAGCAGTGGCGGAGGGCAGGGGGCAGGTGGAAACACCATATATTTT. This chain joins TRBV6-1 and TRBJ1-3, with TRBD1 matching over 8 bases. Germline CDR1 and CDR2: MNHNS and SASEGT. The CDR3 spans 17 residues. Germline trimming cut 4 bases from V and 3 bases from J; bases unmatched to any gene: 11.